This T cell receptor beta chain is drawn from a study of CD8 T cells in ankylosing spondylitis. Study-level points and caveats: Ankylosing spondylitis blood appeared to be characterized by a TCR beta motif of 8 or 9 highly homologous variants.

Points on this clonotype: The antigen remains unidentified.

Via MiXCR, TCRdb re-called the 5' RACE reads, giving one row per CDR3 protein. Altogether about 800,000 distinct CDR3 sequences are present, approximately 12% being singletons, with the ten largest covering about 0.49%. The length of the CDR3 is 11 residues. V lost 6 bases and J lost 5, with 6 bases in between. The gene calls are TRBV12-3 or TRBV12-4 and TRBJ2-3, with D uncertain. The source is a male donor with ankylosing spondylitis. Sequenced sample: blood, either unsorted or a sorted T cell fraction (not recorded which). This CDR3 is CASRLRDTQYF. The CDR3 nucleotides are TGTGCCAGCAGACTCAGAGATACGCAGTATTTT.